The 20 T cell receptor beta chains reported below all come from one sample, sequenced in a study of identifying expanded T cells in peripheral blood. Produced via immunoSEQ multiplex PCR; TCRdb's table is partial and in-frame only. The repertoire includes some 95,000 clones, roughly 87% of them detected once, and approximately 5.4% sits in the top ten. The material sequenced was blood. All receptors come from a person between 18 and 69 years old in good health.

The chain is built from TRBV27 and TRBJ2-7, with D maybe TRBD1 (7 bases). There are 15 residues in the CDR3. Germline CDR1 and CDR2: MNHEY and SMNVEV (reference sequence). V was cut by 6 bases and J by 10 bases, with 25 bases left in between. The CDR3 bases are TGTGCCAGCAGCCTCGGAGGGACAGTTTCTCGCGATCAGTACTTC. This gives the protein CASSLGGTVSRDQYF.

This chain links TRBV10-1 with TRBJ2-5; D is ambiguous. CDR1 and CDR2 (germline): WNHNN, SYGVQD (reference sequence). Trimming pared 4 bases from V and 5 bases from J, leaving 14 bases between. The CDR3 loop spans 14 amino acids. The CDR3 sequence is CASSARIGGETQYF. The CDR3, as DNA: TGCGCCAGCAGTGCTAGGATAGGCGGTGAGACCCAGTACTTC.

CDR3 sequence (DNA): TGTGCCAGTAGACAGGAGGTGAAAACAGATACGCAGTATTTT. Translation: CASRQEVKTDTQYF. The J gene is TRBJ2-3, the V gene TRBV19; tentatively, D is TRBD1 or TRBD2 (5 bases each). CDR3 length equals 14 residues. V dropped 6 bases and J dropped 3 bases, with 13 bases sitting between them. Germline V gene lookup returns CDR1 LNHDA and CDR2 SQIVND (reference sequence).

The V and J genes are TRBV2 and TRBJ2-7; D could derive from TRBD1 or TRBD2 (5 bases each). The ends were cut back, 6 bases at V and 4 bases at J, with 13 bases in the middle. The CDR3 totals 13 residues. CDR1 SNHLY and CDR2 FYNNEI come from the germline V gene. CDR3 sequence reads: CASRRGPTYEQYF. The CDR3 DNA sequence: TGTGCCAGCAGAAGGGGACCCACATACGAGCAGTACTTC.

V usage is TRBV19 and J usage is TRBJ2-1; possible D gene TRBD2, 6 bases. V lost 7 bases and J 0 bases, leaving 13 bases between the germline ends. The CDR3 is made up of 15 amino acids. Germline V gene lookup returns CDR1 LNHDA and CDR2 SQIVND (reference sequence). For the CDR3, the DNA is TGTGCCAGTATGTTAGCCGGGAGCTCCTACAATGAGCAGTTCTTC. As protein: CASMLAGSSYNEQFF.

The gene calls are TRBV5-1 and TRBJ2-3; D is perhaps TRBD1 (6 bases). This CDR3 is built from 14 residues. Per germline, CDR1 SGHRS and CDR2 YFSETQ. Trimming stripped 4 bases from V and 0 bases from J, with 9 bases between. This CDR3 reads CASSTDRSTDTQYF. In nucleotides, the CDR3 is TGCGCCAGCAGCACAGACAGGAGCACAGATACGCAGTATTTT.

This chain connects TRBV5-1 to TRBJ2-5; 9 bases fit TRBD2. The CDR3 has 14 residues. Per the germline V gene, CDR1 is SGHRS and CDR2 is YFSETQ. With 7 bases clipped from V and 5 bases from J, the junction kept 9 bases outside the gene matches. CDR3 region: CASEPGLARETQYF. The CDR3 DNA reads as TGCGCCAGCGAGCCGGGACTAGCAAGGGAGACCCAGTACTTC.

The rearrangement joins TRBV6-1 to TRBJ1-2, with D possibly being TRBD1 (6 bases). With 4 bases removed from V and 0 bases from J, the gap between germline ends came to 12 bases. CDR1 is MNHNS, CDR2 SASEGT, per germline. There are 15 residues in the CDR3. The CDR3 DNA reads as TGTGCCAGCAGTGCTACAGGGCGTGCTAACTATGGCTACACCTTC. Translating it yields CASSATGRANYGYTF.

In DNA, the CDR3 is TGCAGTGCTAGACAGGGGAACACCATATATTTT. Its translation is CSARQGNTIYF. This chain uses TRBV20-1 with TRBJ1-3, with D tentatively TRBD1 (6 bases). Germline CDR1 is DFQATT and CDR2 is SNEGSKA (reference sequence). V dropped 2 bases and J dropped 7 bases, with 6 bases sitting between them. The CDR3 sequence is 11 residues long.

The chain employs TRBV10-3 and TRBJ2-3, with no clear D. The CDR3 sequence is 13 residues long. Germline CDR1 ENHRY, CDR2 SYGVKD. V was clipped by 0 bases and J by 1 base, with 2 bases between them. CDR3 bases: TGTGCCATCAGTGAGTCAGGCACAGATACGCAGTATTTT. Protein product: CAISESGTDTQYF.

The chain couples TRBV11-2 to TRBJ1-3; no definite D call. The CDR3 is 12 amino acids. Germline values: CDR1 SGHAT, CDR2 FQNNGV. The V end was cut by 3 bases, the J end by 4 bases, with 4 bases between. In DNA form, the CDR3 reads TGTGCCAGCAGCTTCGAAGGAAACACCATATATTTT. It codes for CASSFEGNTIYF.

The chain is built from TRBV5-6 and TRBJ2-5; 10 positions match TRBD2. With V trimmed by 3 bases and J by 2 bases, 7 bases remained unmatched. This CDR3 is built from 16 residues. CDR1 SGHDT and CDR2 YYEEEE come from the germline V gene. CDR3 DNA sequence: TGTGCCAGCAGCTCGACCGGGACTAGCGTTCAAGAGACCCAGTACTTC. It encodes CASSSTGTSVQETQYF. Combining the CDR3 with reference TRBV5-6 and TRBJ2-5 gives the whole variable domain DAGVTQSPTHLIKTRGQQVTLRCSPKSGHDTVSWYQQALGQGPQFIFQYYEEEERQRGNFPDRFSGHQFPNYSSELNVNALLLGDSALYLCASSSTGTSVQETQYFGPGTRLLVL.

The genes are TRBV19 and TRBJ2-7; possible D gene TRBD1, 6 bases. There are 14 residues in the CDR3. The germline gives CDR1 LNHDA, CDR2 SQIVND (reference sequence). The ends were cut back, 3 bases at V and 0 bases at J, with 9 bases in the middle. CDR3 sequence reads: CASSIRDTSYEQYF. The CDR3 coding sequence is TGTGCCAGTAGTATTCGGGACACCTCCTACGAGCAGTACTTC.

V usage is TRBV15 and J usage is TRBJ1-2; 9 bases match TRBD1. The CDR3 has 18 residues. V was clipped by 1 base and J by 0 bases; unmatched bases: 9. Germline V gene lookup returns CDR1 LNHNV and CDR2 YYDKDF (reference sequence). The CDR3 sequence is CATSRGPGQGTTNYGYTF. The CDR3 DNA is TGTGCCACCAGCAGAGGGCCGGGACAGGGTACTACTAACTATGGCTACACCTTC. Using reference TRBV15 and TRBJ1-2 for the parts outside the CDR3, the full variable domain is DAMVIQNPRYQVTQFGKPVTLSCSQTLNHNVMYWYQQKSSQAPKLLFHYYDKDFNNEADTPDNFQSRRPNTSFCFLDIRSPGLGDTAMYLCATSRGPGQGTTNYGYTFGSGTRLTVV.

V is TRBV18 and J is TRBJ2-1, with a weak D call TRBD2 (6 bases). V lost 3 bases to trimming and J lost 13 bases, with 16 bases between them. CDR1 is KGHSH, CDR2 LQKENI, per germline. The CDR3 is 13 amino acids. The CDR3 DNA sequence: TGTGCCAGCTCACCTGGAGCGGGCTCGGGCCAGTTCTTC. Protein sequence: CASSPGAGSGQFF. The whole variable domain, filled in from reference TRBV18 and TRBJ2-1, reads NAGVMQNPRHLVRRRGQEARLRCSPMKGHSHVYWYRQLPEEGLKFMVYLQKENIIDESGMPKERFSAEFPKEGPSILRIQQVVRGDSAAYFCASSPGAGSGQFFGPGTRLTVL.

The gene calls are TRBV30 and TRBJ1-2; D perhaps matches TRBD1 (6 bases). The germline CDR1 and CDR2 sequences are GTSNPN and SVGIG (reference sequence). V lost 0 bases and J lost 4, with 15 bases in between. The CDR3 is 15 residues long. The CDR3 coding sequence is TGTGCCTGGAGTGTCCAGGGACAACCTATCTATGGCTACACCTTC. This sequence encodes CAWSVQGQPIYGYTF. Full variable domain (outside the CDR3, taken from reference TRBV30 and TRBJ1-2): SQTIHQWPATLVQPVGSPLSLECTVEGTSNPNLYWYRQAAGRGLQLLFYSVGIGQISSEVPQNLSASRPQDRQFILSSKKLLLSDSGFYLCAWSVQGQPIYGYTFGSGTRLTVV.

The chain uses TRBV5-1 and TRBJ2-7; D is perhaps TRBD1 (5 bases). Trimming shortened V by 4 bases and J by 5 bases, and 10 bases separated the two germline ends. CDR1 and CDR2 from the germline V gene are SGHRS and YFSETQ. The CDR3 spans 12 residues. CDR3 DNA: TGCGCCAGCAGCGACTCAGGGAACGAGCAGTACTTC. This encodes CASSDSGNEQYF.

The genes are TRBV6-1 and TRBJ1-4; D call uncertain. Between the trimmed V and J ends, which lost 1 base and 12 bases, there was a span of 18 bases. Per the germline V gene, CDR1 is MNHNS and CDR2 is SASEGT. The CDR3 has 15 residues. Written as DNA, the CDR3 is TGTGCCAGCAGTGAAGTGGGTGGAGCTAGTGGGCAACTGTTTTTT. Its translation: CASSEVGGASGQLFF.

The gene calls are TRBV6-5 and TRBJ2-1, with D unresolved. Germline V CDR1 and CDR2: MNHEY, SVGAGI. The CDR3 length is 14 residues. The V end was cut by 5 bases, the J end by 6 bases, with 14 bases between. CDR3 protein: CASSRPGPGNEQFF. The DNA of the CDR3 is TGTGCCAGCAGTCGACCAGGCCCGGGCAATGAGCAGTTCTTC.

J is TRBJ2-3 and V is TRBV27, with 9 bases aligning to TRBD2. CDR1 and CDR2 from the germline V gene are MNHEY and SMNVEV (reference sequence). The CDR3 sequence is 15 residues long. With 6 bases clipped from V and 1 base from J, the junction kept 5 bases outside the gene matches. The DNA for the CDR3 is TGTGCCAGCAGGCCTTGGACTAGCGGCACAGATACGCAGTATTTT. This encodes CASRPWTSGTDTQYF.